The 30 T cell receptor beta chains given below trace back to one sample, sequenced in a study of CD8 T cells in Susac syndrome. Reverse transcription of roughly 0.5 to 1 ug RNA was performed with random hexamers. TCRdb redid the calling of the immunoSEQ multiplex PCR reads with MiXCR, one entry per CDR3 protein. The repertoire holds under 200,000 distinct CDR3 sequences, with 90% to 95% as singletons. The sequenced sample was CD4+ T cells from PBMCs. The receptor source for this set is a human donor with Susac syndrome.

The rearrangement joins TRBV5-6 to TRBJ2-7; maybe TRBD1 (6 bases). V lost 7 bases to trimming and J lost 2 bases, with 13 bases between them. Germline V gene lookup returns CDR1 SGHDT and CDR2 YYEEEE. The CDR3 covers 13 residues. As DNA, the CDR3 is TGTGCCAGCTCAGGGGTCGACGCCTACGAGCAGTACTTC. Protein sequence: CASSGVDAYEQYF.

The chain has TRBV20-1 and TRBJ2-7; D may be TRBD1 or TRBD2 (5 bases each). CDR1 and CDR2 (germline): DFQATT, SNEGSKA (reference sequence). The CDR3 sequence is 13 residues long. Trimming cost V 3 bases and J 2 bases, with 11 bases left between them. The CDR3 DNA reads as TGCAGTGCTAGGCCGGGGACGGCCTACGAGCAGTACTTC. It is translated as CSARPGTAYEQYF.

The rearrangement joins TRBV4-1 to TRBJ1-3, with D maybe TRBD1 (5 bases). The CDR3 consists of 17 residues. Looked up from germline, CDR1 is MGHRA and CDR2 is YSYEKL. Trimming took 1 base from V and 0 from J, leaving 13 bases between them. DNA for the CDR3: TGCGCCAGCAGCCAAGGCCGGGACGCCGGCTCTGGAAACACCATATATTTT. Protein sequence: CASSQGRDAGSGNTIYF.

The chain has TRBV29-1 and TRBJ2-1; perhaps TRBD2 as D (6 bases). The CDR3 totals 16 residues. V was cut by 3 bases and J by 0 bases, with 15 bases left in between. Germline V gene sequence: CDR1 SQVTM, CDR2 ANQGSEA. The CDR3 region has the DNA TGCAGCGTTGATCTTCGTGCGGGGAGCTCCTACAATGAGCAGTTCTTC. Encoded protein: CSVDLRAGSSYNEQFF.

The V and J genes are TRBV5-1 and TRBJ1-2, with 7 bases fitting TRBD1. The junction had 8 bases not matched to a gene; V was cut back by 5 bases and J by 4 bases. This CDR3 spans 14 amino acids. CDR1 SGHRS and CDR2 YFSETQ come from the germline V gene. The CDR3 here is CASSLSGTVYGYTF. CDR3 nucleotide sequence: TGCGCCAGCAGTTTATCCGGGACAGTCTATGGCTACACCTTC.

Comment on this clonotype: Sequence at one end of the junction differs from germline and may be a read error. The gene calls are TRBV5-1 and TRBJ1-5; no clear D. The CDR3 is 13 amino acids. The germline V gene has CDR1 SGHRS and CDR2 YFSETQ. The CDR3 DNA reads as TGTGCCAGCAGCTTAGAGGGTTCACAGCCCCAGCATTTT. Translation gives CASSLEGSQPQHF.

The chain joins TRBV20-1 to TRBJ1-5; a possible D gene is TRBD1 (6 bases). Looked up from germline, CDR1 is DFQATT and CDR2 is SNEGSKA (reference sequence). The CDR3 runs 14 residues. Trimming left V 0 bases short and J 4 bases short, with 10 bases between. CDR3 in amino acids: CSAREQGGNQPQHF. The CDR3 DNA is TGCAGTGCTAGAGAACAGGGAGGGAATCAGCCCCAGCATTTT.

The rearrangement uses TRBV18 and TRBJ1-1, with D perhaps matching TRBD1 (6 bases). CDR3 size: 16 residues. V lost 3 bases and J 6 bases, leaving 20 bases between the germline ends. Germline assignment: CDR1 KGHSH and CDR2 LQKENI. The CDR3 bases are TGTGCCAGCTCACCCGGGACATTTTGGGGGAAAGCTGAAGCTTTCTTT. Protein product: CASSPGTFWGKAEAFF.

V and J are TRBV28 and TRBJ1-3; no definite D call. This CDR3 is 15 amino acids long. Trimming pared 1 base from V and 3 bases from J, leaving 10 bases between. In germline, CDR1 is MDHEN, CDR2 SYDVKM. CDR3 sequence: CASSLFRSGGNTIYF. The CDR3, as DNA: TGTGCCAGCAGTTTATTCAGGTCGGGTGGAAACACCATATATTTT.

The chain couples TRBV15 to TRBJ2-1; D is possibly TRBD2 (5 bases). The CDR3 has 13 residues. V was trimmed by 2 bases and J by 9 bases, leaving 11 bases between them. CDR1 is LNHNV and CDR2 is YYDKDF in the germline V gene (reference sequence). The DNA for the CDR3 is TGTGCCACCAGCAGAAGGACTCCGAGTGAGCAGTTCTTC. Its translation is CATSRRTPSEQFF.

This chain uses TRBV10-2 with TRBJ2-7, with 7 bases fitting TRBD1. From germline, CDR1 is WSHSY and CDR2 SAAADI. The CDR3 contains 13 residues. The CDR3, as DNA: TGCGCTGTCGGCAGGGGGTTCTCCTACGAGCAGTACTTC. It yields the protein CAVGRGFSYEQYF.

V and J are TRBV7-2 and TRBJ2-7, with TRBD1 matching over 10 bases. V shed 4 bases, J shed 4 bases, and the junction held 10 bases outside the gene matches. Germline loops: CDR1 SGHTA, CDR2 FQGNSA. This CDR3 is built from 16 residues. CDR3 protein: CASSSLDRGRRYEQYF. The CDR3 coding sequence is TGTGCCAGCAGCTCCCTCGACAGGGGGCGAAGATACGAGCAGTACTTC. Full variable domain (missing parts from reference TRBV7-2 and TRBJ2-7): GAGVSQSPSNKVTEKGKDVELRCDPISGHTALYWYRQSLGQGLEFLIYFQGNSAPDKSGLPSDRFSAERTGGSVSTLTIQRTQQEDSAVYLCASSSLDRGRRYEQYFGPGTRLTVT.

CDR3 nucleotide sequence: TGTGCCAGCAGAGTGGGGTGGGGGTTCTACACTGAAGCTTTCTTT. It translates to CASRVGWGFYTEAFF. This chain links TRBV6-5 with TRBJ1-1, with D perhaps matching TRBD1 (5 bases). CDR3 length: 15 residues. The germline gives CDR1 MNHEY, CDR2 SVGAGI. Trimming took off 6 bases at V and 3 bases at J, with 17 bases between the two ends.

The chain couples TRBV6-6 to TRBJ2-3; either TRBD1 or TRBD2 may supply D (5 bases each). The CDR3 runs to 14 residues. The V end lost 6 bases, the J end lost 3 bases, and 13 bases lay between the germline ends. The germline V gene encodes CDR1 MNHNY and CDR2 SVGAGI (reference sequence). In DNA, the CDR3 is TGTGCCAGCAGGCGGGCCGGGGCAACAGATACGCAGTATTTT. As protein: CASRRAGATDTQYF.

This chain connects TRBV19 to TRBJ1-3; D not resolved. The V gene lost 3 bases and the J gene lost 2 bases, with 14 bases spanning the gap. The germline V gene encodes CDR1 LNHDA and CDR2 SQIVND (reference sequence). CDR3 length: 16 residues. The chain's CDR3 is CASSMGYLSTGNTIYF. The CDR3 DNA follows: TGTGCCAGTAGTATGGGATACCTGAGCACTGGAAACACCATATATTTT. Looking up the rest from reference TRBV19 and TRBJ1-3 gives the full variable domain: DGGITQSPKYLFRKEGQNVTLSCEQNLNHDAMYWYRQDPGQGLRLIYYSQIVNDFQKGDIAEGYSVSREKKESFPLTVTSAQKNPTAFYLCASSMGYLSTGNTIYFGEGSWLTVV.

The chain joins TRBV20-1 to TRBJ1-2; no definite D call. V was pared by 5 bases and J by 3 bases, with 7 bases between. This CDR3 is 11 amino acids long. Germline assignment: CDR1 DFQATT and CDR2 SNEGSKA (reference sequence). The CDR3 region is CSAPGDYGYTF. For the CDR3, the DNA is TGCAGTGCTCCCGGGGACTATGGCTACACCTTC.

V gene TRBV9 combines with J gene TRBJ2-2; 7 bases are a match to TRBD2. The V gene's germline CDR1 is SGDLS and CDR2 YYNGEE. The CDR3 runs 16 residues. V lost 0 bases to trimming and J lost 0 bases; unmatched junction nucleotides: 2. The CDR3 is CASSVDSGANTGELFF. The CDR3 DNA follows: TGTGCCAGCAGCGTAGACAGCGGGGCGAACACCGGGGAGCTGTTTTTT.

The chain's CDR3 is CASSLEVNRQEKAFF. CDR3 in DNA: TGTGCCAGCAGCTTGGAGGTAAATCGCCAGGAGAAGGCTTTCTTT. This chain links TRBV5-4 with TRBJ1-1, with no clear D. Trimming removed 0 bases at V and 11 bases at J, with 20 bases between. Germline V gives CDR1 SGHNT, CDR2 YYREEE (reference sequence). There are 15 residues in the CDR3.

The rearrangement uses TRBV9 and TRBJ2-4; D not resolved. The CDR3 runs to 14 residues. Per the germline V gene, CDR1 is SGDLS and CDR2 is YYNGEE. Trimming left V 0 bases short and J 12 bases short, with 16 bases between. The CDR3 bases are TGTGCCAGCAGCGTAGCTCCCGAAGGTTCGCCTCAGTACTTC. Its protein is CASSVAPEGSPQYF.

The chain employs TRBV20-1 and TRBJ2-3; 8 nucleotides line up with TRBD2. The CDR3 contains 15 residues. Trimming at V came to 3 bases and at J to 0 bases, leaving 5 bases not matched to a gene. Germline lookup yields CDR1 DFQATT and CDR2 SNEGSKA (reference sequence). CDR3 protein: CSASFRGGSTDTQYF. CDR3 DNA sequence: TGCAGTGCTAGCTTTCGGGGGGGTAGCACAGATACGCAGTATTTT.

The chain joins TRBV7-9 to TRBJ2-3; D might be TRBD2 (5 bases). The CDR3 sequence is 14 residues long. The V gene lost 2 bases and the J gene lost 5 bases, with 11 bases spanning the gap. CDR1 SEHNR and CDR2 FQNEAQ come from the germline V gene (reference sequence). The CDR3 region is CASSLHRGVDTQYF. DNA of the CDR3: TGTGCCAGCAGCTTACACCGGGGTGTAGATACGCAGTATTTT.

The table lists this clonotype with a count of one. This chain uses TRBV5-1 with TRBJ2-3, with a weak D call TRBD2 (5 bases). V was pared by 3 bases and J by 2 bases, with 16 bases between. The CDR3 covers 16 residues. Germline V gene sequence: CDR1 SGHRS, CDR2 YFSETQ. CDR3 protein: CASSSSGGPLTDTQYF. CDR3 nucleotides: TGCGCCAGCAGCTCAAGCGGCGGGCCCCTCACAGATACGCAGTATTTT.

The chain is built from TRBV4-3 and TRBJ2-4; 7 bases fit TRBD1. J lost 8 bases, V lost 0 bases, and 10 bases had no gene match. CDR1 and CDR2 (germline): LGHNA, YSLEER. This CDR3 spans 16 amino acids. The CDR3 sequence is CASSQDRNTGVDIQYF. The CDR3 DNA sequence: TGCGCCAGCAGCCAAGATCGGAACACAGGGGTGGACATTCAGTACTTC.

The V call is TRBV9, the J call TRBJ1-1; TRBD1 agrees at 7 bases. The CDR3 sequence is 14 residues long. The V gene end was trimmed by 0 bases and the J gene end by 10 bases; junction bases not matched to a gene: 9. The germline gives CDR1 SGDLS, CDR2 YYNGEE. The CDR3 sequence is CASSVDDRVGGAFF. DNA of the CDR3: TGTGCCAGCAGCGTAGATGACAGGGTCGGAGGAGCTTTCTTT.

The DNA for the CDR3 is TGTGCCAGCAGCAGAGGACAGGGGGCCAGCCACGAGCAGTACTTC. It translates to CASSRGQGASHEQYF. The chain joins TRBV2 to TRBJ2-7; TRBD1 aligns across 11 bases. Trimming cost V 6 bases and J 5 bases; bases outside gene matches: 9. The length of the CDR3 is 15 residues. Germline V lookup: CDR1 SNHLY, CDR2 FYNNEI.

The CDR3, as DNA: TGTGCCACCAGTGACGAACAAGAGACCCAGTACTTC. Its protein is CATSDEQETQYF. The chain is built from TRBV24-1 and TRBJ2-5; D not certain. The ends were cut back, 4 bases at V and 2 bases at J, with 4 bases in the middle. The CDR3 runs 12 residues. CDR1 and CDR2 (germline): KGHDR, SFDVKD.

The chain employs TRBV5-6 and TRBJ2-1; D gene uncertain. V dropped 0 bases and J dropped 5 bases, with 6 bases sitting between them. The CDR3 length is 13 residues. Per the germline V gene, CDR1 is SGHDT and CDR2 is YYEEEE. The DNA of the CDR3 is TGTGCCAGCAGCTTGGTTGGCCACAATGAGCAGTTCTTC. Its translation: CASSLVGHNEQFF.

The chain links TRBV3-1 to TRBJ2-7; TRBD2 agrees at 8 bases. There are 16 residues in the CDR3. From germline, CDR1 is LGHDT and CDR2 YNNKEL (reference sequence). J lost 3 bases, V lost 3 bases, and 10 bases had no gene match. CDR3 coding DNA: TGTGCCAGCAGCCACTTTTTCGGGGGGGCCGACTACGAGCAGTACTTC. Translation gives CASSHFFGGADYEQYF.

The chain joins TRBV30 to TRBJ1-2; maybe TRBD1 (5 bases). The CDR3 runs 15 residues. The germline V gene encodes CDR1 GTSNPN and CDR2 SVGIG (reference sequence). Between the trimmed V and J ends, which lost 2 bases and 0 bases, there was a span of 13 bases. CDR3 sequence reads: CAWSTPGPSNYGYTF. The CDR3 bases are TGTGCCTGGAGTACCCCAGGGCCGTCTAACTATGGCTACACCTTC.

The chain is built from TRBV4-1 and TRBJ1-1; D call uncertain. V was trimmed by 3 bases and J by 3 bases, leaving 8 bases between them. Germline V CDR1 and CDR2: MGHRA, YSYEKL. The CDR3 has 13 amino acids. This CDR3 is CASSHPGHTEAFF. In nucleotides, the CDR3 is TGCGCCAGCAGCCACCCGGGTCACACTGAAGCTTTCTTT.